The 31 T cell receptor beta chains below come from one sample, sequenced in a study of CD8+ T cells in alopecia areata. RNA extraction and reverse transcription yielded cDNA as sequencing template. TCRdb's copy holds only in-frame clones and misses some; the assay was immunoSEQ multiplex PCR. The sample shows around 110,000 clones, less than 90% of them seen only once. Treatment: oral pan-JAK inhibitor, 5-10 mg twice daily. Sequenced here: CD8+ T cells sorted from blood, sampled at week 24, from a patient treated with tofacitinib. These receptors were obtained from a human donor with alopecia areata.

Here the CDR3 DNA reads TGCGCCAGCAGCCAAGATATCGGCCCAAGGGAGACCCAGTACTTC. Its protein is CASSQDIGPRETQYF. V and J are TRBV4-3 and TRBJ2-5, with D unclear. Looked up from germline, CDR1 is LGHNA and CDR2 is YSLEER. The CDR3 has 15 residues. The germline V and J ends were trimmed by 0 bases and 5 bases, with 13 bases remaining between them.

The rearrangement links TRBV5-1 to TRBJ1-1; no clear D gene. The germline gives CDR1 SGHRS, CDR2 YFSETQ. This CDR3 contains 12 residues. V was cut by 7 bases and J by 2 bases, with 9 bases left in between. Written as DNA, the CDR3 is TGCGCCAGCGGGGTCGGCAACACTGAAGCTTTCTTT. The encoded protein is CASGVGNTEAFF. The full variable domain, with the rest looked up from reference TRBV5-1 and TRBJ1-1, is KAGVTQTPRYLIKTRGQQVTLSCSPISGHRSVSWYQQTPGQGLQFLFEYFSETQRNKGNFPGRFSGRQFSNSRSEMNVSTLELGDSALYLCASGVGNTEAFFGQGTRLTVV.

The V gene is TRBV7-8, the J gene TRBJ2-7, with D tentatively TRBD2 (5 bases). This CDR3 spans 16 amino acids. From germline, CDR1 is SGHVS and CDR2 FQNEAQ. The V gene lost 5 bases and the J gene lost 1 base, with 18 bases spanning the gap. In DNA, the CDR3 is TGTGCCAGCAGCCCCCGGGATCCCTTACCATCCTACGAGCAGTACTTC. The encoded protein is CASSPRDPLPSYEQYF.

The V gene is TRBV9, the J gene TRBJ2-2, with unresolved D. V lost 0 bases to trimming and J lost 4 bases, with 4 bases between them. Germline CDR1 reads SGDLS; CDR2 reads YYNGEE. CDR3 size: 13 residues. For the CDR3, the DNA is TGTGCCAGCAGCGTAGGGGGCACCGGGGAGCTGTTTTTT. Protein: CASSVGGTGELFF.

The J gene is TRBJ1-6, the V gene TRBV7-2; unclear D gene. This CDR3 is 18 amino acids long. CDR1 is SGHTA, CDR2 FQGNSA, per germline. The germline V and J ends were trimmed by 1 base and 4 bases, with 17 bases remaining between them. The CDR3 nucleotides read TGTGCCAGCAGCTTAGACTCCCCCACTTGGTCTTATAATTCACCCCTCCACTTT. This gives the protein CASSLDSPTWSYNSPLHF.

The V and J genes are TRBV27 and TRBJ2-3; D is undetermined. Germline CDR1 MNHEY, CDR2 SMNVEV (reference sequence). Between the trimmed V and J ends, which lost 7 bases and 3 bases, there was a span of 8 bases. CDR3 size: 12 residues. CDR3 sequence: CASKSRTDTQYF. CDR3 bases: TGTGCCAGCAAATCTCGTACAGATACGCAGTATTTT.

This clone was counted only a few times. The chain combines TRBV29-1 with TRBJ2-7; the match to TRBD1 covers 9 bases. CDR1 and CDR2 (germline): SQVTM, ANQGSEA. This CDR3 has 15 amino acids. V lost 4 bases and J lost 2; bases outside the gene matches: 9. The CDR3 reads CSVGPGQGKPYEQYF. CDR3 in DNA: TGCAGCGTTGGGCCGGGACAGGGAAAGCCCTACGAGCAGTACTTC.

This clone was recorded a few times. V is TRBV30 and J is TRBJ2-1; 7 bases match TRBD1. J was trimmed by 7 bases and V by 1 base; bases with no gene match: 1. Germline CDR1 and CDR2: GTSNPN and SVGIG (reference sequence). The CDR3 covers 12 residues. The CDR3 protein is CAWSATGNEQFF. CDR3 sequence (DNA): TGTGCCTGGAGTGCGACAGGGAATGAGCAGTTCTTC.

The chain combines TRBV7-8 with TRBJ2-1, with unresolved D. This CDR3 comprises 13 residues. The germline V gene has CDR1 SGHVS and CDR2 FQNEAQ. The germline V and J ends were trimmed by 0 bases and 7 bases, with 7 bases remaining between them. The CDR3 bases are TGTGCCAGCAGCTTAGCGGGTACGAATGAGCAGTTCTTC. Its protein is CASSLAGTNEQFF.

This sequence joins TRBV27 and TRBJ2-1; 12 bases are shared with TRBD2. Germline lookup yields CDR1 MNHEY and CDR2 SMNVEV (reference sequence). J lost 9 bases, V lost 5 bases, and 14 bases had no gene match. The CDR3 sequence is 17 residues long. The CDR3 loop reads CASSPATWTSGAAEQFF. CDR3 DNA: TGTGCCAGCAGTCCGGCTACTTGGACTAGCGGGGCGGCTGAGCAGTTCTTC.

The chain joins TRBV27 to TRBJ2-6, with D unclear. The CDR3 loop spans 19 amino acids. Trimming removed 4 bases at V and 0 bases at J, with 19 bases between. Germline CDR1 is MNHEY and CDR2 is SMNVEV (reference sequence). CDR3 in DNA: TGTGCCAGCAGTTCCCACCGTGCGGCAGACCCCTCTGGGGCCAACGTCCTGACTTTC. Translating gives CASSSHRAADPSGANVLTF. The full variable domain, in which reference TRBV27 and TRBJ2-6 provide the parts outside the CDR3, is EAQVTQNPRYLITVTGKKLTVTCSQNMNHEYMSWYRQDPGLGLRQIYYSMNVEVTDKGDVPEGYKVSRKEKRNFPLILESPSPNQTSLYFCASSSHRAADPSGANVLTFGAGSRLTVL.

The V gene is TRBV6-5, the J gene TRBJ2-7; the D call may be TRBD1 or TRBD2 (5 bases each). The CDR3 is made up of 13 amino acids. Germline lookup yields CDR1 MNHEY and CDR2 SVGAGI. The V end was cut by 1 base, the J end by 5 bases, with 9 bases between. The CDR3 here is CASSYYGANEQYF. CDR3 coding DNA: TGTGCCAGCAGTTACTACGGGGCCAACGAGCAGTACTTC.

This clone has only a few counts. J is TRBJ2-3 and V is TRBV7-9; perhaps TRBD2 as D (6 bases). The V end lost 6 bases, the J end lost 1 base, and 14 bases lay between the germline ends. This CDR3 spans 15 amino acids. CDR1 SEHNR and CDR2 FQNEAQ come from the germline V gene (reference sequence). CDR3 nucleotides: TGTGCCAGCAGTTTCCCCTCTAGCGGCACAGATACGCAGTATTTT. It encodes CASSFPSSGTDTQYF. The variable domain in full, completed from reference TRBV7-9 and TRBJ2-3, reads DTGVSQNPRHKITKRGQNVTFRCDPISEHNRLYWYRQTLGQGPEFLTYFQNEAQLEKSRLLSDRFSAERPKGSFSTLEIQRTEQGDSAMYLCASSFPSSGTDTQYFGPGTRLTVL.

The chain couples TRBV7-2 to TRBJ1-5, with 10 bases lining up with TRBD1. CDR1 SGHTA and CDR2 FQGNSA come from the germline V gene. V trimming: 1 base; J trimming: 4 bases; junction bases outside the gene matches: 1. This CDR3 has 15 amino acids. The CDR3 here is CASSLGTGGNQPQHF. The CDR3 DNA follows: TGTGCCAGCAGCTTAGGGACAGGGGGGAATCAGCCCCAGCATTTT.

The J gene is TRBJ1-1, the V gene TRBV6-5; the D is unclear. Germline-derived CDR1 and CDR2 are MNHEY and SVGAGI. CDR3 length: 13 amino acids. The V end lost 2 bases, the J end lost 3 bases, and 7 bases lay between the germline ends. In DNA form, the CDR3 reads TGTGCCAGCAGTTACCTGGGAGACACTGAAGCTTTCTTT. This codes for CASSYLGDTEAFF.

This chain connects TRBV4-1 to TRBJ2-5, with 8 bases matching TRBD1. The CDR3 covers 16 residues. V trimming: 2 bases; J trimming: 5 bases; junction bases outside the gene matches: 10. Germline V gene data show CDR1 as MGHRA and CDR2 as YSYEKL. The CDR3 DNA is TGCGCCAGCAGCCAAAGTCCTCGACAGGGGTTGGAGACCCAGTACTTC. Translated, it gives CASSQSPRQGLETQYF.

The V and J genes are TRBV25-1 and TRBJ2-7; the match to TRBD1 covers 11 bases. CDR3 length: 15 residues. With 3 bases clipped from V and 1 base from J, the junction kept 2 bases outside the gene matches. Germline V gene data show CDR1 as MGHDK and CDR2 as SYGVNS. As DNA, the CDR3 is TGTGCCAGCAGTGATTGGGACAGGGGGTCCTACGAGCAGTACTTC. This gives the protein CASSDWDRGSYEQYF.

This clone has just one count. The chain joins TRBV7-9 to TRBJ2-7; D possibly matches TRBD1 or TRBD2 (5 bases each). The CDR3 loop spans 16 amino acids. V shed 4 bases and J shed 0 bases, with 16 bases lying between them. Germline V gene lookup returns CDR1 SEHNR and CDR2 FQNEAQ (reference sequence). CDR3 bases: TGTGCCAGCAGCTCTAAAGAGGGGCAGGGCTCCTACGAGCAGTACTTC. Its protein is CASSSKEGQGSYEQYF. The variable domain in full, with the rest retrieved from reference TRBV7-9 and TRBJ2-7, is DTGVSQNPRHKITKRGQNVTFRCDPISEHNRLYWYRQTLGQGPEFLTYFQNEAQLEKSRLLSDRFSAERPKGSFSTLEIQRTEQGDSAMYLCASSSKEGQGSYEQYFGPGTRLTVT.

The chain uses TRBV4-2 and TRBJ2-7; maybe TRBD2 (6 bases). Germline V lookup: CDR1 LGHNA, CDR2 YNFKEQ. The CDR3 covers 14 residues. Between the trimmed V and J ends, which lost 0 bases and 2 bases, there was a span of 8 bases. The CDR3, as DNA: TGTGCCAGCAGCCAAGAGGGGGGAGCCTACGAGCAGTACTTC. It specifies CASSQEGGAYEQYF.

This sequence joins TRBV27 and TRBJ2-7, with TRBD1 as a possible D gene (5 bases). Trimming left V 3 bases short and J 3 bases short, with 15 bases between. The CDR3 loop spans 15 amino acids. CDR1 is MNHEY, CDR2 SMNVEV, per germline (reference sequence). DNA for the CDR3: TGTGCCAGCAGTTTGTCCAGCGACAGCCACTACGAGCAGTACTTC. Its translation: CASSLSSDSHYEQYF.

The gene calls are TRBV7-9 and TRBJ1-1, with D unclear. From germline, CDR1 is SEHNR and CDR2 FQNEAQ (reference sequence). This CDR3 contains 13 residues. Trimming removed 4 bases at V and 1 base at J, with 7 bases between. The CDR3 spells CASSYPGNTEAFF. CDR3 DNA sequence: TGTGCCAGCAGCTACCCGGGGAACACTGAAGCTTTCTTT.

This clone has only one observation. CDR3 residues: CASSLGQGDEQYF. The CDR3 DNA sequence: TGTGCCAGCAGCTTAGGGCAGGGCGACGAGCAGTACTTC. The chain couples TRBV11-2 to TRBJ2-7; weak D call: TRBD1 (5 bases). Germline-derived CDR1 and CDR2 are SGHAT and FQNNGV. V was clipped by 1 base and J by 5 bases, with 9 bases between them. The length of the CDR3 is 13 residues.

This sequence joins TRBV4-1 and TRBJ1-5; maybe TRBD1 (5 bases). The germline gives CDR1 MGHRA, CDR2 YSYEKL. The CDR3 is 17 residues long. V was trimmed by 3 bases and J by 0 bases, leaving 15 bases between them. This chain's CDR3 is CASSHRQGGDSNQPQHF. CDR3 bases: TGCGCCAGCAGCCACCGCCAGGGAGGGGATAGCAATCAGCCCCAGCATTTT.

This rearrangement joins TRBV9 to TRBJ2-3, with 7 bases identical to TRBD2. J lost 6 bases, V lost 4 bases, and 11 bases had no gene match. This CDR3 is 15 amino acids long. Germline-derived CDR1 and CDR2 are SGDLS and YYNGEE. The CDR3 sequence is CASSHVLAGVDTQYF. For the CDR3, the DNA is TGTGCCAGCAGCCATGTCCTTGCGGGGGTGGATACGCAGTATTTT.

This clone has just one count. The chain joins TRBV1 to TRBJ2-7; TRBD2 is the table's D call and was not checked against the DNA. TRBV1 is a documented pseudogene. This CDR3 is built from 16 residues. The CDR3 spells CTSSQAPPGLFNEQYF. In DNA, the CDR3 is TGCACCAGCAGCCAGGCACCTCCGGGACTCTTCAACGAGCAGTACTTC.

This clone was found a few times. The rearrangement uses TRBV4-2 and TRBJ2-2, with unresolved D. The CDR3 runs to 15 residues. CDR1 is LGHNA, CDR2 YNFKEQ, per germline. V lost 0 bases to trimming and J lost 0 bases, with 5 bases between them. The DNA of the CDR3 is TGTGCCAGCAGCCAAGAAACTGCGAACACCGGGGAGCTGTTTTTT. Translated: CASSQETANTGELFF.

The chain couples TRBV7-2 to TRBJ2-1; 9 nucleotides line up with TRBD2. Trimming removed 9 bases from V and 4 bases from J; junction bases left unmatched: 7. The germline V gene encodes CDR1 SGHTA and CDR2 FQGNSA. The CDR3 has 14 amino acids. CDR3 protein: CASVAGDPYNEQFF. CDR3 DNA: TGTGCCAGTGTAGCGGGGGATCCTTACAATGAGCAGTTCTTC.

J is TRBJ2-2 and V is TRBV29-1; D is perhaps TRBD2 (5 bases). CDR1 SQVTM and CDR2 ANQGSEA come from the germline V gene. Deletions cut 0 bases from V and 7 bases from J, with 6 bases between. The CDR3 has 12 amino acids. CDR3 loop: CSVEDRGGELFF. CDR3 DNA sequence: TGCAGCGTTGAAGATCGGGGCGGGGAGCTGTTTTTT.

This clone turned up a few times. The chain has TRBV7-6 and TRBJ2-2; 11 bases map to TRBD1. The germline gives CDR1 SGHVS, CDR2 FNYEAQ. V trimming: 5 bases; J trimming: 2 bases; junction bases outside the gene matches: 4. CDR3 length equals 16 residues. The CDR3 spells CASSPGTGGNTGELFF. The CDR3 nucleotides are TGTGCCAGCAGCCCTGGGACAGGGGGTAACACCGGGGAGCTGTTTTTT.

The chain carries TRBV4-3 and TRBJ2-1; no definite D call. The CDR3 covers 16 residues. Trimming took off 3 bases at V and 0 bases at J, with 12 bases between the two ends. Germline V lookup: CDR1 LGHNA, CDR2 YSLEER. The CDR3 spells CASSHGPKGSYNEQFF. The CDR3 DNA is TGCGCCAGCAGCCATGGACCGAAGGGCTCCTACAATGAGCAGTTCTTC.

The CDR3 spells CATSRVAGSSYNEQFF. The CDR3 DNA is TGTGCCACCAGCAGAGTCGCGGGAAGCTCCTACAATGAGCAGTTCTTC. The chain has TRBV15 and TRBJ2-1, with D tentatively TRBD2 (6 bases). V shed 1 base and J shed 0 bases, with 10 bases lying between them. The CDR3 has 16 residues. Looked up from germline, CDR1 is LNHNV and CDR2 is YYDKDF (reference sequence).